This T cell receptor (beta chain) appears in the sequencing data of a study of patients and donors after allogeneic stem cell transplantation. TCRdb fed the RT-PCR reads into MiXCR, producing one record per CDR3 protein. The repertoire holds over 150,000 distinct CDR3 sequences, with around 28% as singletons. The germline CDR1 and CDR2 sequences are MNHEY and SVGAGI. The V gene lost 2 bases and the J gene lost 0 bases, with 11 bases spanning the gap. CDR3 length: 15 residues. The TCR was taken from a human donor who was either an allogeneic HSCT recipient or a stem cell or donor lymphocyte infusion donor (not recorded which). It is not recorded whose cells these are; they may come from a transplant donor. The sequencing input was blood, either unsorted or a sorted T cell fraction (not recorded which). The chain has TRBV6-5 and TRBJ2-7; the D call may be TRBD1 or TRBD2 (5 bases each). CDR3 amino acids: CASSYEGFSSYEQYF. CDR3 DNA: TGTGCCAGCAGTTACGAGGGGTTTAGCTCCTACGAGCAGTACTTC.